This TCR beta chain was profiled in a study of control samples from healthy donors and cancer patients. This clone was observed once. Germline V gene sequence: CDR1 SGHAT, CDR2 FQNNGV. With 4 bases removed from V and 5 bases from J, the gap between germline ends came to 6 bases. CDR3 length: 12 residues. Assay used: immunoSEQ multiplex PCR; TCRdb lists only in-frame clones, some missing. This table holds around 120,000 clones, over 85% found once. The specimen was blood. J is TRBJ2-1 and V is TRBV11-2; D gene unclear. The sequence was collected from a man aged 30 to 45 in good health. The CDR3 nucleotides are TGTGCCAGCAGCTACACGAACAATGAGCAGTTCTTC. It specifies CASSYTNNEQFF.